The text below deals with one T cell receptor beta chain. A much larger clone is a single base away; this may be a read error. Scientists recovered RNA and DNA together from approximately 20-30 mg of unsorted bulk tissue. Total RNA (around 500 ng) served as template for TCR beta cDNA synthesis primed by a constant-region primer. A slightly modified ARM-PCR protocol with three nested multiplex PCR rounds produced these TCR beta libraries. TCRdb itself ran the multiplex PCR reads through MiXCR, one entry per CDR3 protein. Of 120,000 or so distinct CDR3 sequences detected, 55% to 65% appear once; the ten largest clones hold about a tenth. The source of the sample is a study of tumor-infiltrating lymphocytes in primary liver carcinoma. Study context: The number of productive TCRbeta reads per sample ranged from roughly 3.5 to 8 million and was similar across tissue types.

Sequencing was carried out using liver tumor tissue from sampling region 1. Sample subset: tumor region T1, superior pole. This TCR came from a woman aged 55-70 years with primary liver carcinoma and hepatitis B virus infection.

In nucleotides, the CDR3 is TGTGCCAGCACCCGGACAGGCGACGGGTCTGAAGTTTTCTTT. Its translation: CASTRTGDGSEVFF. This rearrangement joins TRBV6-1 to TRBJ1-1, with 7 bases lining up with TRBD1. The CDR3 loop spans 14 amino acids. Germline CDR1 is MNHNS and CDR2 is SASEGT.